The 20 T cell receptor beta chains below were found in one sample sequenced in a study of cytomegalovirus exposure and HLA in healthy donors. The PCR employed 60 Vbeta primers together with 13 Jbeta primers. Produced via immunoSEQ multiplex PCR; TCRdb's table is partial and in-frame only. The sample has about 180,000 clones, around 80% seen once. The sequenced sample consisted of PBMCs. Every receptor here comes from a girl under 10 years old in good health and CMV-seropositive.

The V call is TRBV7-2, the J call TRBJ1-2, with 9 nucleotides matching TRBD1. J lost 4 bases, V lost 5 bases, and 5 bases had no gene match. The CDR3 has 14 residues. Germline V CDR1 and CDR2: SGHTA, FQGNSA. This CDR3 reads CASSTRQGVYGYTF. CDR3 nucleotide sequence: TGTGCCAGCAGCACCCGACAGGGGGTCTATGGCTACACCTTC.

The rearrangement uses TRBV4-2 and TRBJ2-5; D perhaps matches TRBD2 (6 bases). This CDR3 comprises 17 residues. The germline gives CDR1 LGHNA, CDR2 YNFKEQ. Trimming shortened V by 1 base and J by 2 bases, and 17 bases separated the two germline ends. The CDR3 is CASSQGGLIAEQETQYF. CDR3 nucleotides: TGTGCCAGCAGCCAAGGGGGGTTAATAGCGGAACAAGAGACCCAGTACTTC.

The chain couples TRBV6-5 to TRBJ1-1; TRBD1 matches at 11 bases. Trimming took 6 bases from V and 0 from J; bases not matched to a gene: 3. The germline CDR1 and CDR2 sequences are MNHEY and SVGAGI. This CDR3 has 15 amino acids. CDR3 in amino acids: CASRWTGGMNTEAFF. The CDR3 DNA is TGTGCCAGCAGATGGACAGGGGGCATGAACACTGAAGCTTTCTTT.

The chain uses TRBV7-3 and TRBJ2-7; 10 bases fit TRBD1. V dropped 1 base and J dropped 5; count of bases not matched to a gene: 17. CDR1 is SGHTA and CDR2 is FQGTGA in the germline V gene. The CDR3 has 19 amino acids. DNA for the CDR3: TGTGCCAGCAGCTTAAACCGCACTCGCCTCCGGGACAGGGGCAACGAGCAGTACTTC. Protein sequence: CASSLNRTRLRDRGNEQYF.

The chain couples TRBV15 to TRBJ2-1, with a possible D match to TRBD2 (6 bases). The CDR3 extends over 18 amino acids. Deletions cut 2 bases from V and 1 base from J, with 18 bases between. The germline V gene has CDR1 LNHNV and CDR2 YYDKDF (reference sequence). CDR3 coding DNA: TGTGCCACCAGCAGATTAGTATCCCTCGGAGGGTCCTACAATGAGCAGTTCTTC. Protein product: CATSRLVSLGGSYNEQFF.

The chain employs TRBV5-4 and TRBJ2-1; D not certain. With 3 bases removed from V and 2 bases from J, the gap between germline ends came to 15 bases. This CDR3 has 16 amino acids. CDR1 and CDR2 (germline): SGHNT, YYREEE (reference sequence). The DNA for the CDR3 is TGTGCCAGCAGCTCGTTCTCTCAACTTACCTACAATGAGCAGTTCTTC. As protein: CASSSFSQLTYNEQFF.

The chain employs TRBV11-3 and TRBJ1-1; the D is unclear. The germline gives CDR1 SGHNT, CDR2 YENEEA. Trimming cost V 1 base and J 0 bases, with 6 bases left between them. The CDR3 runs 14 residues. The CDR3: CASSLVTVNTEAFF. DNA of the CDR3: TGTGCCAGCAGCTTAGTTACAGTGAACACTGAAGCTTTCTTT.

J is TRBJ2-5 and V is TRBV5-1; 7 nucleotides agree with TRBD2. Looked up from germline, CDR1 is SGHRS and CDR2 is YFSETQ. J lost 0 bases, V lost 3 bases, and 5 bases had no gene match. CDR3 length: 15 residues. CDR3 region: CASSWTGTNQETQYF. CDR3 nucleotides: TGCGCCAGCAGCTGGACCGGGACTAACCAAGAGACCCAGTACTTC.

V and J are TRBV11-3 and TRBJ2-3, with D possibly being TRBD2 (6 bases). CDR3 length: 15 residues. The germline V gene encodes CDR1 SGHNT and CDR2 YENEEA. V gave up 6 bases and J gave up 0 bases, with 13 bases separating them. CDR3 coding DNA: TGTGCCAGCAGTTCAACGGGGGATAGCACAGATACGCAGTATTTT. Translated, it gives CASSSTGDSTDTQYF. The full variable domain, completed using reference TRBV11-3 and TRBJ2-3, is EAGVVQSPRYKIIEKKQPVAFWCNPISGHNTLYWYLQNLGQGPELLIRYENEEAVDDSQLPKDRFSAERLKGVDSTLKIQPAELGDSAVYLCASSSTGDSTDTQYFGPGTRLTVL.

The chain carries TRBV2 and TRBJ2-5; no firm D call. The J call could be wrong; TRBJ2-7 is a better fit for the DNA end. Germline V gene data show CDR1 as SNHLY and CDR2 as FYNNEI. The CDR3 consists of 13 residues. CDR3 nucleotides: TGTGCCAGCAGTGACATACCATCCTACGAGCAGTACTTC. Encoded protein: CASSDIPSYEQYF.

V gene TRBV25-1 combines with J gene TRBJ1-1, with D uncertain. Deletions cut 2 bases from V and 11 bases from J, with 15 bases between. This CDR3 contains 13 residues. The germline gives CDR1 MGHDK, CDR2 SYGVNS. This CDR3 reads CASSEPTGVLAFF. CDR3 bases: TGTGCCAGCAGTGAACCGACCGGGGTCCTGGCTTTCTTT. The entire variable domain, with the rest obtained from reference TRBV25-1 and TRBJ1-1, is as follows: EADIYQTPRYLVIGTGKKITLECSQTMGHDKMYWYQQDPGMELHLIHYSYGVNSTEKGDLSSESTVSRIRTEHFPLTLESARPSHTSQYLCASSEPTGVLAFFGQGTRLTVV.

The rearrangement uses TRBV4-1 and TRBJ1-5; 8 bases are a match to TRBD1. The CDR3 loop spans 14 amino acids. Germline V gives CDR1 MGHRA, CDR2 YSYEKL. J was trimmed by 7 bases and V by 4 bases; bases with no gene match: 6. CDR3 DNA: TGCGCCAGCAGCCTGACAGGGGCATGGCAGCCCCAGCATTTT. Translated: CASSLTGAWQPQHF.

The chain has TRBV7-6 and TRBJ2-7; no clear D. Germline CDR1 SGHVS, CDR2 FNYEAQ. This CDR3 contains 14 residues. V lost 2 bases, J lost 4 bases, and 12 bases lay in between. CDR3 coding DNA: TGTGCCAGCAGCTTATCGGTTGGTCGGTACGAGCAGTACTTC. This sequence encodes CASSLSVGRYEQYF.

The genes are TRBV2 and TRBJ2-1, with 13 bases lining up with TRBD2. The CDR3 sequence is 13 residues long. Germline V gives CDR1 SNHLY, CDR2 FYNNEI. The V segment lost 6 bases and the J segment 9 bases; nucleotides outside the gene matches: 2. CDR3 nucleotide sequence: TGTGCCAGCAGGGGACTAGCGGGAAGTGAGCAGTTCTTC. Amino acid sequence: CASRGLAGSEQFF.

This rearrangement joins TRBV21-1 to TRBJ2-7; TRBD1, the table's D call, lacks a check against the DNA. TRBV21-1 is a recognized pseudogene. This CDR3 has 15 amino acids. The CDR3: CASSKTGPPSYEQYF. The DNA of the CDR3 is TGTGCCAGCAGCAAGACAGGCCCTCCTTCCTACGAGCAGTACTTC.

The chain has TRBV13 and TRBJ1-4; D uncertain. The length of the CDR3 is 12 residues. From germline, CDR1 is PRHDT and CDR2 FYEKMQ (reference sequence). The ends were cut back, 2 bases at V and 5 bases at J, with 3 bases in the middle. The CDR3 nucleotides read TGTGCCAGCAGCTTATTAAATGAAAAACTGTTTTTT. Encoded protein: CASSLLNEKLFF.

V and J are TRBV29-1 and TRBJ1-4; D uncertain. V was trimmed by 6 bases and J by 2 bases, leaving 19 bases between them. The CDR3 is made up of 16 amino acids. Germline CDR1 is SQVTM and CDR2 is ANQGSEA. The CDR3 reads CSVERLGRRTNEKLFF. The CDR3 nucleotides read TGCAGCGTGGAAAGGTTGGGCAGAAGGACTAATGAAAAACTGTTTTTT.

The rearrangement joins TRBV5-1 to TRBJ2-3; D may be TRBD1 (6 bases). The CDR3 consists of 15 residues. Trimming left V 4 bases short and J 5 bases short, with 17 bases between. CDR1 SGHRS and CDR2 YFSETQ come from the germline V gene. CDR3 amino acids: CASSPGATPEDTQYF. Written as DNA, the CDR3 is TGCGCCAGCAGCCCAGGGGCTACCCCCGAAGATACGCAGTATTTT.

This chain links TRBV5-1 with TRBJ1-2, with 8 nucleotides matching TRBD1. The CDR3 covers 15 residues. Germline lookup yields CDR1 SGHRS and CDR2 YFSETQ. V was pared by 4 bases and J by 4 bases, with 9 bases of the junction left unmatched. The DNA for the CDR3 is TGCGCCAGCAGCACCGGACAGGGTCGTGGCTATGGCTACACCTTC. Its translation is CASSTGQGRGYGYTF.

V and J are TRBV13 and TRBJ2-7; 9 positions agree with TRBD2. The CDR3 length is 15 residues. Germline assignment: CDR1 PRHDT and CDR2 FYEKMQ (reference sequence). V dropped 4 bases and J dropped 4; count of bases not matched to a gene: 8. The CDR3 coding sequence is TGTGCCAGCAGCTGGCGCGGGAGGGCCGGGTACGAGCAGTACTTC. Its protein is CASSWRGRAGYEQYF.